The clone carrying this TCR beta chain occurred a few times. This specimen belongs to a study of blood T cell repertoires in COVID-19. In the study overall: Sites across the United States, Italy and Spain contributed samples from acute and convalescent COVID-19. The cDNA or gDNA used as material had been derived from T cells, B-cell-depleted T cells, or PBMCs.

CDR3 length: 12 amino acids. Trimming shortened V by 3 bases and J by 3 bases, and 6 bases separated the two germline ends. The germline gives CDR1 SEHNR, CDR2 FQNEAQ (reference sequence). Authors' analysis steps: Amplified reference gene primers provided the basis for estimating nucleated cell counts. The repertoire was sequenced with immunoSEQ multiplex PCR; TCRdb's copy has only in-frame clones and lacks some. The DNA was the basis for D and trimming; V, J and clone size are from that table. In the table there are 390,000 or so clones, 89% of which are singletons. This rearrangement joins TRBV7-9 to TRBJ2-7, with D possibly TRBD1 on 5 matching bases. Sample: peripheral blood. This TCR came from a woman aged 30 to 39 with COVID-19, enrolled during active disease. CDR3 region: CASSFQGYEQYF. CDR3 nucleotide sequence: TGTGCCAGCAGCTTCCAGGGCTACGAGCAGTACTTC.